The 25 T cell receptor beta chains presented below share a single source sample, sequenced in a study of blood T cell repertoires in COVID-19. This table comes from immunoSEQ multiplex PCR, and its TCRdb copy is limited to in-frame clones, with some not included. Found here are about 390,000 clones, roughly 86% of them singletons; the top ten hold about 2.1%. The sample was peripheral blood. All receptors derive from a woman in her sixties with COVID-19, enrolled during active disease.

The chain combines TRBV5-1 with TRBJ2-2, with 11 bases identical to TRBD2. Germline lookup yields CDR1 SGHRS and CDR2 YFSETQ. The CDR3 has 15 residues. J was trimmed by 4 bases and V by 6 bases; bases with no gene match: 5. CDR3 residues: CASNPLAGGTGELFF. CDR3 nucleotides: TGCGCCAGCAATCCGCTAGCGGGGGGCACCGGGGAGCTGTTTTTT.

V and J are TRBV6-5 and TRBJ1-1; possibly TRBD1 for D (6 bases). The CDR3 has 15 amino acids. Between the trimmed V and J ends, which lost 5 bases and 3 bases, there was a span of 16 bases. Germline V gene data show CDR1 as MNHEY and CDR2 as SVGAGI. The CDR3 DNA reads as TGTGCCAGCAGTCGGCCGGGACATCCGTACACTGAAGCTTTCTTT. Its protein product is CASSRPGHPYTEAFF.

This rearrangement joins TRBV4-1 to TRBJ1-1; a possible D gene is TRBD1 (6 bases). V lost 0 bases and J 1 base, leaving 12 bases between the germline ends. CDR3 size: 16 residues. CDR1 and CDR2 (germline): MGHRA, YSYEKL. CDR3 amino acids: CASSQDSGGANTEAFF. As DNA, the CDR3 is TGCGCCAGCAGCCAAGATAGCGGGGGCGCGAACACTGAAGCTTTCTTT.

This clone was recorded once. The rearrangement joins TRBV11-2 to TRBJ2-2, with 9 bases lining up with TRBD2. Per the germline V gene, CDR1 is SGHAT and CDR2 is FQNNGV. The J segment lost 4 bases and the V segment lost 1 base, leaving 10 bases of the junction unmatched. This CDR3 contains 18 residues. The CDR3 reads CASSLGGWSSGTTGELFF. CDR3 in DNA: TGTGCCAGCAGCTTAGGGGGCTGGTCTAGCGGGACCACCGGGGAGCTGTTTTTT.

This chain joins TRBV6-5 and TRBJ1-1; D ambiguous. With 6 bases removed from V and 6 bases from J, the gap between germline ends came to 14 bases. CDR3 length: 13 amino acids. The germline V gene has CDR1 MNHEY and CDR2 SVGAGI. CDR3: CASRVTPKPEAFF. For the CDR3, the DNA is TGTGCCAGCAGGGTGACTCCGAAACCTGAAGCTTTCTTT.

The chain employs TRBV3-1 (or the pseudogene TRBV3-2) and TRBJ2-3, with D perhaps TRBD2 (5 bases). V lost 2 bases, J lost 1 base, and 13 bases lay in between. Looked up from germline, CDR1 is LGHDT and CDR2 is YNNKEL (reference sequence). The CDR3 has 16 amino acids. The CDR3 loop reads CASSQTSGPGTDTQYF. The CDR3 region has the DNA TGTGCCAGCAGCCAAACAAGCGGACCTGGCACAGATACGCAGTATTTT.

This CDR3 is CASRRQGEITGELFF. Here the CDR3 DNA reads TGTGCCAGCAGACGACAGGGAGAAATCACCGGGGAGCTGTTTTTT. The V gene is TRBV2, the J gene TRBJ2-2; 7 bases fit TRBD1. Germline V gives CDR1 SNHLY, CDR2 FYNNEI. This CDR3 has 15 residues. V shed 6 bases, J shed 4 bases, and the junction held 8 bases outside the gene matches.

The gene calls are TRBV7-3 and TRBJ2-3; 9 positions match TRBD2. V was pared by 0 bases and J by 2 bases, with 6 bases of the junction left unmatched. The CDR3 extends over 17 amino acids. Germline values: CDR1 SGHTA, CDR2 FQGTGA. CDR3 bases: TGTGCCAGCAGCTTAACGGCTAGCGGGGTGCCCACAGATACGCAGTATTTT. Residues: CASSLTASGVPTDTQYF.

This chain links TRBV4-1 with TRBJ2-4; 7 positions match TRBD1. Germline CDR1 and CDR2: MGHRA and YSYEKL. The CDR3 has 22 amino acids. Losses at the gene ends were 0 bases for V and 1 base for J; bases not matched to a gene: 21. The CDR3 spells CASSQEEGLGGASPGAKNIQYF. CDR3 sequence (DNA): TGCGCCAGCAGCCAAGAAGAGGGATTAGGGGGCGCAAGCCCCGGGGCCAAAAACATTCAGTACTTC.

V and J are TRBV29-1 and TRBJ2-7; 8 nucleotides align to TRBD1. This CDR3 region has 12 residues. The J segment lost 4 bases and the V segment lost 4 bases, leaving 3 bases of the junction unmatched. Germline V gives CDR1 SQVTM, CDR2 ANQGSEA. In DNA form, the CDR3 reads TGCAGCGTTGGGACAGGGCTTTACGAGCAGTACTTC. This translates into CSVGTGLYEQYF.

V is TRBV5-5 and J is TRBJ1-6; 11 bases align to TRBD1. This CDR3 is 16 amino acids long. CDR1 and CDR2 (germline): SGHKS, YYEKEE (reference sequence). Trimming cost V 0 bases and J 9 bases; bases outside gene matches: 5. CDR3 DNA sequence: TGTGCCAGCAGCTTGGGCACAGGACAGGGGGCTTCACCCCTCCACTTT. It encodes CASSLGTGQGASPLHF.

As concerns this clone: Other DNA variants within this sample encode the same CDR3. The CDR3 is CSARAGTEAFF. The DNA of the CDR3 is TGCAGTGCTCGTGCGGGCACTGAAGCTTTCTTT. V usage is TRBV20-1 and J usage is TRBJ1-1, with D hard to call. V lost 5 bases to trimming and J lost 4 bases, with 8 bases between them. CDR1 is DFQATT and CDR2 is SNEGSKA in the germline V gene (reference sequence). The CDR3 runs 11 residues.

The chain links TRBV20-1 to TRBJ2-3; no reliable D call. The CDR3 is 17 residues long. From germline, CDR1 is DFQATT and CDR2 SNEGSKA (reference sequence). Trimming shortened V by 3 bases and J by 2 bases, and 21 bases separated the two germline ends. The CDR3: CSASAIVGSPITDTQYF. In nucleotides, the CDR3 is TGCAGTGCTAGTGCTATCGTCGGTAGCCCGATCACAGATACGCAGTATTTT.

The chain has TRBV7-6 and TRBJ2-1, with 8 bases identical to TRBD2. Germline V gene sequence: CDR1 SGHVS, CDR2 FNYEAQ. The CDR3 extends over 13 amino acids. V was pared by 4 bases and J by 6 bases, with 2 bases of the junction left unmatched. The CDR3 bases are TGTGCCAGCAGCTGGACTAGCCTCAATGAGCAGTTCTTC. The encoded protein is CASSWTSLNEQFF.

CDR3 sequence: CASSRPATGGNEQYF. CDR3 DNA sequence: TGTGCCAGCAGTAGGCCTGCAACAGGGGGCAACGAGCAGTACTTC. The V call is TRBV7-9, the J call TRBJ2-7; 9 nucleotides align to TRBD1. The germline V gene encodes CDR1 SEHNR and CDR2 FQNEAQ (reference sequence). The CDR3 length is 15 residues. V dropped 6 bases and J dropped 5; count of bases not matched to a gene: 11.

CDR3 region: CASSHRGENTEAFF. The CDR3 DNA is TGTGCCAGTAGCCACAGGGGCGAGAACACTGAAGCTTTCTTT. The chain recombines TRBV19 with TRBJ1-1, with 7 positions matching TRBD1. The CDR3 has 14 residues. Germline CDR1 and CDR2: LNHDA and SQIVND (reference sequence). J was trimmed by 1 base and V by 6 bases; bases with no gene match: 5.

This clone is a singleton in its sample. The chain is built from TRBV29-1 and TRBJ2-3, with D tentatively TRBD1 (5 bases). CDR1 is SQVTM and CDR2 is ANQGSEA in the germline V gene. The CDR3 loop spans 14 amino acids. V dropped 5 bases and J dropped 2 bases, with 14 bases sitting between them. In nucleotides, the CDR3 is TGCAGCGTTTCGGGTTGGGGCTCCACAGATACGCAGTATTTT. As protein: CSVSGWGSTDTQYF.

The chain uses TRBV9 and TRBJ2-3, with 7 bases aligning to TRBD2. The junction had 6 bases not matched to a gene; V was cut back by 4 bases and J by 4 bases. This CDR3 region has 14 residues. Germline V gene data show CDR1 as SGDLS and CDR2 as YYNGEE. DNA for the CDR3: TGTGCCAGCAGCTCTGGACTAGTCCCAGATACGCAGTATTTT. It specifies CASSSGLVPDTQYF. Full variable domain (remainder filled in from reference TRBV9 and TRBJ2-3): DSGVTQTPKHLITATGQRVTLRCSPRSGDLSVYWYQQSLDQGLQFLIQYYNGEERAKGNILERFSAQQFPDLHSELNLSSLELGDSALYFCASSSGLVPDTQYFGPGTRLTVL.

The chain recombines TRBV6-5 with TRBJ1-6; D gene ambiguous. There are 14 residues in the CDR3. V was trimmed by 5 bases and J by 11 bases, leaving 16 bases between them. Germline loops: CDR1 MNHEY, CDR2 SVGAGI. This CDR3 reads CASSPREGGTPLHF. CDR3 in DNA: TGTGCCAGCAGTCCAAGGGAGGGCGGGACACCCCTCCACTTT.

The CDR3 DNA follows: TGTGCCAGCAGCATGGGGGGGTGGAGGACAGATACGCAGTATTTT. It translates to CASSMGGWRTDTQYF. This chain links TRBV6-2 or TRBV6-3 with TRBJ2-3, with 7 bases identical to TRBD2. The CDR3 totals 15 residues. Trimming at V came to 6 bases and at J to 3 bases, leaving 9 bases not matched to a gene. Germline CDR1 is MNHEY and CDR2 is SVGEGT.

This chain links TRBV7-9 with TRBJ2-2; maybe TRBD2 (6 bases). Germline CDR1 and CDR2: SEHNR and FQNEAQ (reference sequence). V dropped 3 bases and J dropped 4 bases, with 9 bases sitting between them. The CDR3 runs to 14 residues. CDR3 protein: CASSLGLTTGELFF. The CDR3 DNA follows: TGTGCCAGCAGCTTGGGACTTACCACCGGGGAGCTGTTTTTT. The variable domain in full, with the rest retrieved from reference TRBV7-9 and TRBJ2-2, is DTGVSQNPRHKITKRGQNVTFRCDPISEHNRLYWYRQTLGQGPEFLTYFQNEAQLEKSRLLSDRFSAERPKGSFSTLEIQRTEQGDSAMYLCASSLGLTTGELFFGEGSRLTVL.

This chain links TRBV11-2 with TRBJ1-6; 7 positions match TRBD1. CDR1 SGHAT and CDR2 FQNNGV come from the germline V gene. This CDR3 is 15 amino acids long. Trimming at V came to 4 bases and at J to 8 bases, leaving 8 bases not matched to a gene. CDR3 coding DNA: TGTGCCAGCAGCTCCGGGACAGCCACTTATTCACCCCTCCACTTT. This translates into CASSSGTATYSPLHF.

The V gene is TRBV29-1, the J gene TRBJ1-1, with D uncertain. V was cut by 4 bases and J by 4 bases, with 10 bases left in between. CDR1 and CDR2 from the germline V gene are SQVTM and ANQGSEA. This CDR3 spans 12 amino acids. CDR3 DNA sequence: TGCAGCGTTGGATGGGCAGCCACTGAAGCTTTCTTT. Translated: CSVGWAATEAFF. The full variable domain, completed using reference TRBV29-1 and TRBJ1-1, is SAVISQKPSRDICQRGTSLTIQCQVDSQVTMMFWYRQQPGQSLTLIATANQGSEATYESGFVIDKFPISRPNLTFSTLTVSNMSPEDSSIYLCSVGWAATEAFFGQGTRLTVV.

This clone was seen only a few times. The chain uses TRBV6-6 and TRBJ1-1; D is undetermined. The CDR3 totals 12 residues. Germline V gene lookup returns CDR1 MNHNY and CDR2 SVGAGI (reference sequence). V lost 5 bases, J lost 8 bases, and 12 bases lay in between. The CDR3 loop is CASSGTLKEAFF. DNA of the CDR3: TGTGCCAGCAGTGGCACCCTGAAGGAAGCTTTCTTT.

This clone was found once. The CDR3 reads CASSETGTGGRGEKLFF. CDR3 DNA: TGCGCCAGCAGTGAAACCGGGACAGGGGGCCGCGGGGAAAAACTGTTTTTT. This chain links TRBV10-2 with TRBJ1-4, with TRBD1 identical over 12 bases. This CDR3 is built from 17 residues. V lost 3 bases, J lost 8 bases, and 10 bases stayed unmatched. In germline, CDR1 is WSHSY, CDR2 SAAADI.